This T cell receptor (beta chain) was captured by sequencing in a study of blood T cell dynamics during melanoma immunotherapy. About the study: Standard first-line treatment here was pembrolizumab or nivolumab plus ipilimumab in metastatic melanoma.

CDR1 and CDR2 (germline): PRHDT, FYEKMQ (reference sequence). Trimming cost V 5 bases and J 3 bases; bases outside gene matches: 9. The CDR3 totals 15 residues. Assay: immunoSEQ multiplex PCR; the TCRdb copy retains only in-frame clones and omits some. The sample consists of approximately 23,000 clones, around 92% of them appearing once. A remark on this clone: Its antigen is not identified.

Regarding the study as a whole: PBMC repertoires of eventual disease-control patients split at W3 into clonality or diversity gains.

Specified time point: pre-treatment baseline. The starting material was blood, obtained from a patient treated with checkpoint blockade. The TCR comes from a human donor with melanoma. The chain has TRBV13 and TRBJ2-7; 8 bases are shared with TRBD1. In DNA, the CDR3 is TGTGCCAGCAGCACTCGGACAGGGAGTAACTACGAGCAGTACTTC. It yields the protein CASSTRTGSNYEQYF.